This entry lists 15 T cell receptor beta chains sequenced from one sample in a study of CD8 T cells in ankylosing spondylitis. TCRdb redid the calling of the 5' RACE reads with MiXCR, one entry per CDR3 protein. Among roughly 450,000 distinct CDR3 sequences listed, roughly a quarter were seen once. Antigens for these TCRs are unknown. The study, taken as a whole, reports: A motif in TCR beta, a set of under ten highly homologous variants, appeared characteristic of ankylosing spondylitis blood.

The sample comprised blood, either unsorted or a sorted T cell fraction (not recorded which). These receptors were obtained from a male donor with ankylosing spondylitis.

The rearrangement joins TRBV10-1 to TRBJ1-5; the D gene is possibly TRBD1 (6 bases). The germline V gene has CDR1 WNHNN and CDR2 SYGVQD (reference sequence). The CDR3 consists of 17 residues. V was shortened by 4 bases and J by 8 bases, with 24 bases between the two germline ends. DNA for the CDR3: TGCGCCAGCAGTGTGGGGGGCGCCCCGACGTTAATAGAGCCCCAGCATTTT. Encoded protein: CASSVGGAPTLIEPQHF.

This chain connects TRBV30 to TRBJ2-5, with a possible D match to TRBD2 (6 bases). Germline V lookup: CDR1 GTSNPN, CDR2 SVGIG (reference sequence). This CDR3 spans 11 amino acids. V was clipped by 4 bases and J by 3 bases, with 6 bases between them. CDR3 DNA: TGTGCCTGGACGGGAGAAGAGACCCAGTACTTC. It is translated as CAWTGEETQYF. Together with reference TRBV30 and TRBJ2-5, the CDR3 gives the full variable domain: SQTIHQWPATLVQPVGSPLSLECTVEGTSNPNLYWYRQAAGRGLQLLFYSVGIGQISSEVPQNLSASRPQDRQFILSSKKLLLSDSGFYLCAWTGEETQYFGPGTRLLVL.

CDR3 loop: CASSHNGGSGNTIYF. The CDR3 nucleotides read TGTGCCAGCAGCCACAACGGGGGCTCTGGAAACACCATATATTTT. J is TRBJ1-3 and V is TRBV7-2, with D maybe TRBD1 (5 bases). CDR3 length: 15 amino acids. Germline-derived CDR1 and CDR2 are SGHTA and FQGNSA. Between the trimmed V and J ends, which lost 5 bases and 0 bases, there was a span of 11 bases. Variable domain in full (rest from reference TRBV7-2 and TRBJ1-3): GAGVSQSPSNKVTEKGKDVELRCDPISGHTALYWYRQSLGQGLEFLIYFQGNSAPDKSGLPSDRFSAERTGGSVSTLTIQRTQQEDSAVYLCASSHNGGSGNTIYFGEGSWLTVV.

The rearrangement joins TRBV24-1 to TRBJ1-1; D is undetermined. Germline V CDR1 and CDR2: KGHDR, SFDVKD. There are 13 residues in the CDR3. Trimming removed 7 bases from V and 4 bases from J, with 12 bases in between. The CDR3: CATRGAGITEAFF. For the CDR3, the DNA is TGTGCCACCAGGGGAGCGGGTATCACTGAAGCTTTCTTT.

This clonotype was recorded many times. The DNA for the CDR3 is TGTGCCAGCAGCCGATGGGACTCACCCTACGAGCAGTACTTC. Its protein is CASSRWDSPYEQYF. The chain recombines TRBV3-1 with TRBJ2-7, with D maybe TRBD2 (6 bases). The length of the CDR3 is 14 residues. The germline V gene has CDR1 LGHDT and CDR2 YNNKEL (reference sequence). The ends were cut back, 4 bases at V and 2 bases at J, with 12 bases in the middle.

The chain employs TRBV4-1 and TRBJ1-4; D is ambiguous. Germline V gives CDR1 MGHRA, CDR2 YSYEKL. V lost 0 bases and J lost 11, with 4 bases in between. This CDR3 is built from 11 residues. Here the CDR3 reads CASSQENKLFF. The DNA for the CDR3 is TGCGCCAGCAGCCAAGAAAACAAACTGTTTTTT.

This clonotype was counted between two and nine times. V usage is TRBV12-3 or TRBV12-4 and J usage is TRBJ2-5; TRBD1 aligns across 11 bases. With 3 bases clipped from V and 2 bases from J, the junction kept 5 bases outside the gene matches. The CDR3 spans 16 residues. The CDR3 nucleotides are TGTGCCAGCAGTTTGCGGGACAGGGGGTATCAAGAGACCCAGTACTTC. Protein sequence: CASSLRDRGYQETQYF.

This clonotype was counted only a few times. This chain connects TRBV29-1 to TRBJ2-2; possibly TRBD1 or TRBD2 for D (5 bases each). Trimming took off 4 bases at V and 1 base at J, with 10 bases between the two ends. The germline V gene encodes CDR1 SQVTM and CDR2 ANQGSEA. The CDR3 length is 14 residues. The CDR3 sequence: CSVVGDRNTGELFF. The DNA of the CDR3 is TGCAGCGTTGTGGGGGACCGGAACACCGGGGAGCTGTTTTTT.

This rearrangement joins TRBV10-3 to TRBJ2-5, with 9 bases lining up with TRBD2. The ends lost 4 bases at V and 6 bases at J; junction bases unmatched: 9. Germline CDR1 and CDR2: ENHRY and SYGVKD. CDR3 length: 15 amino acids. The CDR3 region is CAISVTAGGGKTQYF. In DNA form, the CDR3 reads TGTGCCATCAGTGTGACAGCGGGAGGTGGAAAGACCCAGTACTTC.

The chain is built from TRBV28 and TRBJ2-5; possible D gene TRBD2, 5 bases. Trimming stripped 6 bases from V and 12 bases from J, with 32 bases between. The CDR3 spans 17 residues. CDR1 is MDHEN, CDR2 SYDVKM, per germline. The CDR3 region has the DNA TGTGCCAGCAGGACTCCCGGTCGAGGGCAATACACCCCAACCGAGTACTTC. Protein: CASRTPGRGQYTPTEYF.

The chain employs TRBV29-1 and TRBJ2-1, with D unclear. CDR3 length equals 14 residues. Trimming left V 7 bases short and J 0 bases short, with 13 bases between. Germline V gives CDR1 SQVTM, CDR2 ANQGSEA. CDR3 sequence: CSAFPGHSYNEQFF. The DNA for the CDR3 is TGCAGCGCCTTCCCGGGCCACTCCTACAATGAGCAGTTCTTC.

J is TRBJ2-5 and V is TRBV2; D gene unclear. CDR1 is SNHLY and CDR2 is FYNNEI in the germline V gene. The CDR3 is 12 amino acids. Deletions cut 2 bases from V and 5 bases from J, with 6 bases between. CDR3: CASSEHWETQYF. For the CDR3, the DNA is TGTGCCAGCAGTGAACATTGGGAGACCCAGTACTTC.

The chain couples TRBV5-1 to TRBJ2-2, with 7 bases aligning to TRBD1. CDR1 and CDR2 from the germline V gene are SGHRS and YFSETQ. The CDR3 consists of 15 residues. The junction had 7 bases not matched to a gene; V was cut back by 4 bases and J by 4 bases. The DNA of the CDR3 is TGCGCCAGCAGCCCGGACAGGTCGGGCACCGGGGAGCTGTTTTTT. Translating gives CASSPDRSGTGELFF.

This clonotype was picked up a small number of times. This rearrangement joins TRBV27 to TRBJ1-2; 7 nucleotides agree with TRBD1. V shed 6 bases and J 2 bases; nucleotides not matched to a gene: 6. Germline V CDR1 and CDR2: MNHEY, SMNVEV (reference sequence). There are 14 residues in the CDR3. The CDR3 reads CASRQQGGNYGYTF. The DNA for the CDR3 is TGTGCCAGCAGGCAGCAGGGGGGGAACTATGGCTACACCTTC.

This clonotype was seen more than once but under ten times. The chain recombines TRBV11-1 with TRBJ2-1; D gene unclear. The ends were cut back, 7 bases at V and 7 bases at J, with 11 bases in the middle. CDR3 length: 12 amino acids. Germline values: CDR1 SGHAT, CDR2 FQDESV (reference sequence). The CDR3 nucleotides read TGTGCCAGCACTATGCGGTTTAATGAGCAGTTCTTC. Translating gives CASTMRFNEQFF.